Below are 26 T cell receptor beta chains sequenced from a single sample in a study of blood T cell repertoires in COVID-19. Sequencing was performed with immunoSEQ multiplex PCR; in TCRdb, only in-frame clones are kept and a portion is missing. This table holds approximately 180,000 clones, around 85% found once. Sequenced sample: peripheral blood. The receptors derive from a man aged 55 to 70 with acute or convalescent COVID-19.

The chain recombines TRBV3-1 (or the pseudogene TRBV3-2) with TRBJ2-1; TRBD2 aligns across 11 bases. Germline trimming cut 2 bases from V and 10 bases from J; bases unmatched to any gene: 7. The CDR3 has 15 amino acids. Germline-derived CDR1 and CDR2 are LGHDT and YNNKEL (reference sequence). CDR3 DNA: TGTGCCAGCAGCCAACAAATAGCGGGAGGGCAGGAGCAGTTCTTC. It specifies CASSQQIAGGQEQFF.

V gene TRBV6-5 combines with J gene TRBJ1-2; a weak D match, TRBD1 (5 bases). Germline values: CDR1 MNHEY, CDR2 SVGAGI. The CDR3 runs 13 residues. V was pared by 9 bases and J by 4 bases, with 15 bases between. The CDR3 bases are TGTGCCAGTAGGATGGGGGGAGGCTATGGCTACACCTTC. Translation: CASRMGGGYGYTF.

This CDR3 is CAWHQAGLSGNTIYF. In nucleotides, the CDR3 is TGTGCCTGGCACCAGGCAGGGCTCTCTGGAAACACCATATATTTT. The gene calls are TRBV30 and TRBJ1-3; perhaps TRBD1 as D (5 bases). V was shortened by 5 bases and J by 0 bases, with 14 bases between the two germline ends. Germline CDR1 reads GTSNPN; CDR2 reads SVGIG (reference sequence). The CDR3 sequence is 15 residues long.

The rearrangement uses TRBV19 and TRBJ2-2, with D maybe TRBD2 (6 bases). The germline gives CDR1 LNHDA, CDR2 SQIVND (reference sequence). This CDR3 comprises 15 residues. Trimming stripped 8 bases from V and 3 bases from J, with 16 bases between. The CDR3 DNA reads TGTGCCAGTTGGGGCGGGAACTCGTACACCGGGGAGCTGTTTTTT. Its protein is CASWGGNSYTGELFF. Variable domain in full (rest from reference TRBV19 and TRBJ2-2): DGGITQSPKYLFRKEGQNVTLSCEQNLNHDAMYWYRQDPGQGLRLIYYSQIVNDFQKGDIAEGYSVSREKKESFPLTVTSAQKNPTAFYLCASWGGNSYTGELFFGEGSRLTVL.

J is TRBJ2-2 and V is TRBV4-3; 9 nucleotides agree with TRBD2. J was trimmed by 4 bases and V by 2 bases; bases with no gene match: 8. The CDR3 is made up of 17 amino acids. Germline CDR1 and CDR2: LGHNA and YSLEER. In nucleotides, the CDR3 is TGCGCCAGCAGCCAAAGCGGGCTAGCGGGACGCACCGGGGAGCTGTTTTTT. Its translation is CASSQSGLAGRTGELFF.

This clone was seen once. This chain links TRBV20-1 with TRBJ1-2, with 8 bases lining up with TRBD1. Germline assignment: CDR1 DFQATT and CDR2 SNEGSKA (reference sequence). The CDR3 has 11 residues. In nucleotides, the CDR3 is TGCAGGCCAGGGGGCAGGTATGGCTACACCTTC. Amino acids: CRPGGRYGYTF.

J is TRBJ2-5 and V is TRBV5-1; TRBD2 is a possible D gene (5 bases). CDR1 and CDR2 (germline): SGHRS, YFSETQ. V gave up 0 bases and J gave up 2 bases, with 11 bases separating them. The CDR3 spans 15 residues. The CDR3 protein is CASSLGIGEQETQYF. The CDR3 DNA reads TGCGCCAGCAGCTTGGGAATCGGGGAACAAGAGACCCAGTACTTC.

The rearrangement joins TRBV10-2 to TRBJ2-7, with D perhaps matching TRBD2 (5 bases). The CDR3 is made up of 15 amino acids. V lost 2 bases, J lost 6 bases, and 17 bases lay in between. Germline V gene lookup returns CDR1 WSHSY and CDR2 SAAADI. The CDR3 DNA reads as TGCGCCAGCAGTGAGATAGCGAGATCCCTCCTCGAGCAGTACTTC. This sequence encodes CASSEIARSLLEQYF.

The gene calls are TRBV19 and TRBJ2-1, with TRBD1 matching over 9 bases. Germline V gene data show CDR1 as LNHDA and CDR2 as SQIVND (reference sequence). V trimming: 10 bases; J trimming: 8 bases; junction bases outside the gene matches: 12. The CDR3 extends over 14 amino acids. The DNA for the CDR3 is TGTGCCACTAAACCGGGACAGGGTTTCTATGAGCAGTTCTTC. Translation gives CATKPGQGFYEQFF.

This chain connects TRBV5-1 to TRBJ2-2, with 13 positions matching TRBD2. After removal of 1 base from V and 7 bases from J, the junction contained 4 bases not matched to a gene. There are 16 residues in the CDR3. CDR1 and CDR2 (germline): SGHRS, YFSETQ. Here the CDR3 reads CASSLTSGRGHGELFF. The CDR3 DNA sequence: TGCGCCAGCAGCTTGACTAGCGGGAGGGGTCACGGGGAGCTGTTTTTT.

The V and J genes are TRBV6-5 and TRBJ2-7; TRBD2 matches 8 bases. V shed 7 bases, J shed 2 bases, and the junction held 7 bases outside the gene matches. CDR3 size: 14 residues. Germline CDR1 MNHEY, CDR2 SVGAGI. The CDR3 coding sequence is TGTGCCAGCACTCCTCCGGGGGGGACCTACGAGCAGTACTTC. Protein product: CASTPPGGTYEQYF.

The CDR3 sequence: CASSSQGQSPLHF. In nucleotides, the CDR3 is TGTGCCAGCAGTTCTCAGGGGCAATCACCCCTCCACTTT. This sequence joins TRBV6-5 and TRBJ1-6, with D possibly matching TRBD1 (6 bases). Between the trimmed V and J ends, which lost 4 bases and 10 bases, there was a span of 11 bases. Germline V gene data show CDR1 as MNHEY and CDR2 as SVGAGI. The CDR3 loop spans 13 amino acids.

In DNA, the CDR3 is TGTGCCAGCAGCTTAACAGGGGCTAGGTTGGAGACCCAGTACTTC. This gives the protein CASSLTGARLETQYF. The V call is TRBV5-5, the J call TRBJ2-5, with TRBD1 matching over 7 bases. The CDR3 runs 15 residues. Trimming cost V 2 bases and J 5 bases; bases outside gene matches: 9. The germline V gene encodes CDR1 SGHKS and CDR2 YYEKEE (reference sequence). Drawing the rest from reference TRBV5-5 and TRBJ2-5, the complete variable domain is DAGVTQSPTHLIKTRGQQVTLRCSPISGHKSVSWYQQVLGQGPQFIFQYYEKEERGRGNFPDRFSARQFPNYSSELNVNALLLGDSALYLCASSLTGARLETQYFGPGTRLLVL.

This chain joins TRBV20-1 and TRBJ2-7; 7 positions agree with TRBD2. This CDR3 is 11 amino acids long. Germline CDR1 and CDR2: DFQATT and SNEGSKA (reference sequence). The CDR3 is CRASSGYEQYF. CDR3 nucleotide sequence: TGCAGGGCTTCTAGCGGATACGAGCAGTACTTC.

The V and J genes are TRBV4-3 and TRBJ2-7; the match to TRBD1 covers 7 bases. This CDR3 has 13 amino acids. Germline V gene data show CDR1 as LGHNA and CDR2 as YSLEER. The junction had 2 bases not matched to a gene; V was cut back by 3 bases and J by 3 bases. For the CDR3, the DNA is TGCGCCAGCAGCCAGAGACAGGGCTACGAGCAGTACTTC. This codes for CASSQRQGYEQYF.

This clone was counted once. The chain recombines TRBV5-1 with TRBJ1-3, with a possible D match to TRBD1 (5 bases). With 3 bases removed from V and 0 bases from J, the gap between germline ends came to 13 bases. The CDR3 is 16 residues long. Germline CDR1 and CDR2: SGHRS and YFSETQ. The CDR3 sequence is CASSSDIVLSGNTIYF. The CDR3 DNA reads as TGCGCCAGCAGCTCGGACATCGTACTCTCTGGAAACACCATATATTTT.

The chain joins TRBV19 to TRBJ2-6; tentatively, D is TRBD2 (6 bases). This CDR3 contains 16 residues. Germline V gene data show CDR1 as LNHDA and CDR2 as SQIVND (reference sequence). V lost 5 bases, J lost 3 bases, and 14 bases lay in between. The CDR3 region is CASSVRTGGGANVLTF. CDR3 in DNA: TGTGCCAGTAGTGTGCGGACCGGGGGTGGGGCCAACGTCCTGACTTTC.

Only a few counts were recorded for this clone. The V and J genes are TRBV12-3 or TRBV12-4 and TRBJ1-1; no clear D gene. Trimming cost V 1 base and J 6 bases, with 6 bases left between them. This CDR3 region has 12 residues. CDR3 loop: CASSLGGAEAFF. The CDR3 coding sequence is TGTGCCAGCAGTTTAGGCGGGGCTGAAGCTTTCTTT.

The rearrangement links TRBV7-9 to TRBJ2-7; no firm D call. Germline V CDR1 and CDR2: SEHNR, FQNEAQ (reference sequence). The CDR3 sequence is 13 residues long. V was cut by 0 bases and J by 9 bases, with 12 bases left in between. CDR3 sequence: CASSLATTPRQYF. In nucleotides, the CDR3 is TGTGCCAGCAGCTTAGCGACAACTCCAAGGCAGTACTTC.

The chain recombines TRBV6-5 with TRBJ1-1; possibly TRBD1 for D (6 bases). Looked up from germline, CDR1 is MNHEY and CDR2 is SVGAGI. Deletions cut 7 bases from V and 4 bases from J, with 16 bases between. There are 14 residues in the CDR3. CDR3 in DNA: TGTGCCAGCAACGTCAGACAGGCCCGCACTGAAGCTTTCTTT. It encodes CASNVRQARTEAFF.

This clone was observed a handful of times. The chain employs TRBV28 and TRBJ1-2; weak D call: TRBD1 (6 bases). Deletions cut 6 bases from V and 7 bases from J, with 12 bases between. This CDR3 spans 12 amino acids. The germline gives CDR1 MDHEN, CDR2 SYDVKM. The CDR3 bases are TGTGCCAGCAGGGTGACAGGCCTTGGCTACACCTTC. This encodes CASRVTGLGYTF.

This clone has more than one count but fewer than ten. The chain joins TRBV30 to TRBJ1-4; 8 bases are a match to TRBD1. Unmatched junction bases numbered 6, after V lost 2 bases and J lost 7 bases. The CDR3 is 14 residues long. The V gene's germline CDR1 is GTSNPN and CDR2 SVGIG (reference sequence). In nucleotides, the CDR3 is TGTGCCTGGAGTATCGGGACAGGCCGTGAAAAACTGTTTTTT. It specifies CAWSIGTGREKLFF.

CDR3 coding DNA: TGTGCCAGCAGCTCTAAACAGGGGACTGAAGCTTTCTTT. Translated: CASSSKQGTEAFF. This chain links TRBV7-9 with TRBJ1-1; TRBD1 agrees at 7 bases. Trimming removed 4 bases from V and 5 bases from J; junction bases left unmatched: 4. Germline CDR1 is SEHNR and CDR2 is FQNEAQ (reference sequence). CDR3 size: 13 residues.

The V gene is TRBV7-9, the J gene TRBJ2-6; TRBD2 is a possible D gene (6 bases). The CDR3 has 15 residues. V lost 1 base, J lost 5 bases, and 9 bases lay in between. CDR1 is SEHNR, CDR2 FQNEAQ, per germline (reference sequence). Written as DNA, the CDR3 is TGTGCCAGCAGCTTAGGGGGGACTTGGGCCAACGTCCTGACTTTC. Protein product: CASSLGGTWANVLTF.

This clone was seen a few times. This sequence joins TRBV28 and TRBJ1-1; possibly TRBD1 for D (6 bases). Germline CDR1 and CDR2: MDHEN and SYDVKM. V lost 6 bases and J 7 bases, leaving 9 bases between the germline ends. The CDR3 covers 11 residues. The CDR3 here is CASSGQLEAFF. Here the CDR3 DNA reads TGTGCCAGCAGCGGACAGCTTGAAGCTTTCTTT.

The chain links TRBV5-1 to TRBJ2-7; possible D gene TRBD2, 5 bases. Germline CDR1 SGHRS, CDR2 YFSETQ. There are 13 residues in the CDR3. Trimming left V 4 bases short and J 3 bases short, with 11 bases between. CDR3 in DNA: TGCGCCAGCAGCCCGGGAACATACTACGAGCAGTACTTC. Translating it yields CASSPGTYYEQYF.